This is a list of T cell receptor beta chains from one sample in a study of cytomegalovirus exposure and HLA in healthy donors. The assay was immunoSEQ multiplex PCR, and TCRdb's table has in-frame clones only and misses some. The sample has 150,000 to 200,000 clones, roughly 82% seen once. The sample comprised PBMCs. All receptors come from a man aged 40-49 years in good health and CMV-seronegative. CDR3s include the opening cysteine and the closing phenylalanine or tryptophan. Fields, in order: J gene, D gene, clone size, V gene, CDR3 protein, CDR3 DNA. D genes are given only for firm matches. Some rows have no size entry. The others give once, few or many, or a class for an expanded clone.

>TRBJ1-4|.|.|TRBV27
CASSRAYNEKLFF
TGTGCCAGCAGCCGCGCCTATAATGAAAAACTGTTTTTT
>TRBJ1-2|.|.|TRBV4-3
CASSQLPGQTYGYTF
TGCGCCAGCAGCCAACTCCCCGGACAGACGTATGGCTACACCTTC
>TRBJ1-1|TRBD1|.|TRBV19
CASSTTGVRTEAFF
TGTGCCAGTAGTACCACAGGGGTGCGGACTGAAGCTTTCTTT
>TRBJ2-3|.|few|TRBV21-1
CASVAGSTDTQYF
TGTGCCAGCGTGGCGGGGAGCACAGATACGCAGTATTTT
>TRBJ2-7|.|.|TRBV5-6
CASSSQGTASYEQYF
TGTGCCAGCAGCTCCCAAGGGACTGCGAGCTACGAGCAGTACTTC
>TRBJ1-3|TRBD1|few|TRBV18
CASSPDRGLWNTIYF
TGTGCCAGCTCACCCGACAGGGGCCTTTGGAACACCATATATTTT
>TRBJ2-1|.|.|TRBV2
CASSILQESSYNEQFF
TGTGCCAGCAGCATCCTACAGGAGAGCTCCTACAATGAGCAGTTCTTC
>TRBJ2-1|.|.|TRBV28
CASCPRGSVDNEQFF
TGTGCCAGCTGCCCAAGGGGTTCAGTCGACAATGAGCAGTTCTTC
>TRBJ1-3|.|.|TRBV18
CASSPMDSSGNTIYF
TGTGCCAGCTCACCCATGGACAGCTCTGGAAACACCATATATTTT
>TRBJ2-5|.|once|TRBV5-4
CASSLAGNSETQYF
TGTGCCAGCAGCTTGGCGGGGAATTCAGAGACCCAGTACTTC
>TRBJ2-5|.|few|TRBV27
CASSLSGTQETQYF
TGTGCCAGCAGTTTGAGTGGTACTCAAGAGACCCAGTACTTC
>TRBJ2-7|TRBD2|.|TRBV7-2
CASSSQRGSSYEQYF
TGTGCCAGCAGCTCTCAGCGGGGTAGCTCCTACGAGCAGTACTTC
>TRBJ2-1|TRBD2|.|TRBV29-1
CSTGLENNEQFF
TGCAGCACTGGACTAGAAAACAATGAGCAGTTCTTC
>TRBJ2-1|.|.|TRBV7-2
CASSLGAGYNEQFF
TGTGCCAGCAGCTTAGGCGCGGGGTACAATGAGCAGTTCTTC
>TRBJ1-2|.|.|TRBV6-5
CASSYEWNYGYTF
TGTGCCAGCAGTTACGAGTGGAACTATGGCTACACCTTC
>TRBJ2-7|TRBD2|few|TRBV5-4
CASSPGTSGISYEQYF
TGTGCCAGCAGCCCGGGGACTAGCGGGATCTCCTACGAGCAGTACTTC
>TRBJ1-1|TRBD1|.|TRBV11-3
CASSFRGQGTEAFF
TGTGCCAGCAGCTTTAGGGGGCAGGGAACTGAAGCTTTCTTT
>TRBJ2-7|.|few|TRBV5-6
CASSWRGPARAYEQYF
TGTGCCAGCAGCTGGAGAGGCCCCGCGAGGGCCTACGAGCAGTACTTC
>TRBJ2-7|.|.|TRBV6-6
CASSQFEQGNEQYF
TGTGCCAGCAGCCAATTCGAACAGGGTAACGAGCAGTACTTC
>TRBJ1-1|.|.|TRBV30
CAWSGQRDTEAFF
TGTGCCTGGAGTGGGCAACGGGACACTGAAGCTTTCTTT
>TRBJ2-3|TRBD2|.|TRBV2
CASTEGSGTADTQYF
TGTGCCAGCACCGAAGGGAGCGGGACCGCAGATACGCAGTATTTT
>TRBJ2-1|TRBD2|.|TRBV14
CASSQATSGGLWEQFF
TGTGCCAGCAGCCAAGCGACTAGCGGGGGTCTATGGGAGCAGTTCTTC
>TRBJ1-3|TRBD1|.|TRBV6-6
CASWGQGRDTIYF
TGTGCCAGCTGGGGACAGGGACGGGACACCATATATTTT
>TRBJ2-1|.|once|TRBV9
CASSVAPGTYNEQFF
TGTGCCAGCAGCGTAGCCCCGGGAACCTACAATGAGCAGTTCTTC
>TRBJ2-1|TRBD2|.|TRBV5-4
CASSPSGRPYNEQFF
TGTGCCAGCAGCCCAAGCGGGAGGCCCTACAATGAGCAGTTCTTC
>TRBJ2-5|TRBD2|.|TRBV5-4
CASSFRLADQETQYF
TGTGCCAGCAGCTTCCGACTAGCGGATCAAGAGACCCAGTACTTC
>TRBJ2-3|TRBD2|.|TRBV5-1
CASSPTSGGYDTQYF
TGCGCCAGCAGCCCAACTAGCGGGGGATATGATACGCAGTATTTT
>TRBJ2-7|TRBD1|.|TRBV11-2
CASSTRQGFSEQYF
TGTGCCAGCAGCACACGACAGGGCTTTAGTGAGCAGTACTTC
>TRBJ1-2|TRBD1|.|TRBV19
CASIRDRASNYGYTF
TGTGCCAGTATAAGGGACAGGGCTTCTAACTATGGCTACACCTTC
>TRBJ1-5|.|.|TRBV5-4
CASSLKGGNQPQHF
TGTGCCAGCAGCTTGAAGGGAGGCAATCAGCCCCAGCATTTT
>TRBJ2-1|TRBD1|.|TRBV6-6
CASRGGQGSYNEQFF
TGTGCCAGCAGGGGGGGACAGGGTTCCTACAATGAGCAGTTCTTC
>TRBJ2-5|.|once|TRBV18
CASSPWDSQETQYF
TGTGCCAGCTCACCATGGGACTCGCAAGAGACCCAGTACTTC
>TRBJ2-2|TRBD1|.|TRBV5-4
CASRTGTANTGELFF
TGTGCCAGCAGGACCGGGACAGCGAACACCGGGGAGCTGTTTTTT
>TRBJ2-7|TRBD1|few|TRBV7-2
CASSPPGTGKSEQYF
TGTGCCAGCAGCCCGCCCGGGACAGGGAAGTCCGAGCAGTACTTC
>TRBJ2-2|TRBD1|once|TRBV29-1
CSVSPEGQYTGELFF
TGCAGCGTTTCCCCAGAGGGACAGTACACCGGGGAGCTGTTTTTT
>TRBJ2-7|TRBD2|few|TRBV28
CASSLAGGRDEQYF
TGTGCCAGCAGTTTAGCGGGAGGCCGCGACGAGCAGTACTTC
>TRBJ1-2|.|.|TRBV7-8
CASSLMSVRNYGYTF
TGTGCCAGCAGCTTAATGTCAGTCAGAAACTATGGCTACACCTTC
>TRBJ2-3|TRBD2|few|TRBV11-2
CASSLGTSGRLGTDTQYF
TGTGCCAGCAGCCTGGGGACTAGCGGGAGGTTGGGCACAGATACGCAGTATTTT
>TRBJ2-3|TRBD2|.|TRBV27
CASSEYPNSGGGTDTQYF
TGTGCCAGCAGTGAATACCCCAATAGCGGGGGGGGCACAGATACGCAGTATTTT
>TRBJ2-2|TRBD1|.|TRBV18
CASSPTGGTNTGELFF
TGTGCCAGCTCACCAACAGGGGGAACGAACACCGGGGAGCTGTTTTTT
>TRBJ2-3|TRBD2|.|TRBV28
CASRSLAGGTDTQYF
TGTGCCAGCAGGTCACTAGCGGGAGGCACAGATACGCAGTATTTT
>TRBJ2-1|.|.|TRBV11-2
CAGSSSSLRGEQFF
TGTGCCGGCAGCTCCTCATCCCTCAGGGGTGAGCAGTTCTTC
>TRBJ1-2|.|.|TRBV19
CASSPRPGIYYGYTF
TGTGCCAGTAGTCCCCGCCCCGGGATCTACTATGGCTACACCTTC
>TRBJ2-3|TRBD2|.|TRBV2
CASRGTSGSLDTQYF
TGTGCCAGCAGAGGGACTAGCGGGAGTCTGGATACGCAGTATTTT
>TRBJ2-7|.|once|TRBV9
CASSVAGDFYEQYF
TGTGCCAGCAGCGTAGCGGGGGACTTCTACGAGCAGTACTTC
>TRBJ2-1|TRBD2|.|TRBV4-2
CASSQEGLGSEQFF
TGTGCCAGCAGCCAAGAGGGACTAGGGAGCGAGCAGTTCTTC
>TRBJ2-7|.|.|TRBV27
CASRPPGGVTYEQYF
TGTGCCAGCAGGCCTCCTGGGGGCGTCACCTACGAGCAGTACTTC
>TRBJ1-1|.|.|TRBV28
CASDLGRNTEAFF
TGTGCCAGCGACCTCGGGAGGAACACTGAAGCTTTCTTT